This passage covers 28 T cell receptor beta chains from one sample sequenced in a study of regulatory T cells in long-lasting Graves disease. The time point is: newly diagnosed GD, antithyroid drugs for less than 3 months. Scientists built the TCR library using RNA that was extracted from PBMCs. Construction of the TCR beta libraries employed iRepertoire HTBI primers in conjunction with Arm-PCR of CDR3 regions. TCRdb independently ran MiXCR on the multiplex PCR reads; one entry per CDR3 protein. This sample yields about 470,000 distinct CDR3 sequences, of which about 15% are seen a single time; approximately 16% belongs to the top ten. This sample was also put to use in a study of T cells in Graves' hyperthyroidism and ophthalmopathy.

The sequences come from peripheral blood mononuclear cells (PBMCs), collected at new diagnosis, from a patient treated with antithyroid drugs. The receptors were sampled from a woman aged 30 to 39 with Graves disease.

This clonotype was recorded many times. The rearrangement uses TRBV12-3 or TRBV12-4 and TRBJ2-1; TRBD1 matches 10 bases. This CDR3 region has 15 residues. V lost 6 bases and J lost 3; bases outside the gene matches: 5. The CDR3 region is CASRSTGGGYNEQFF. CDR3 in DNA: TGTGCCAGCAGGTCGACAGGGGGCGGCTACAATGAGCAGTTCTTC.

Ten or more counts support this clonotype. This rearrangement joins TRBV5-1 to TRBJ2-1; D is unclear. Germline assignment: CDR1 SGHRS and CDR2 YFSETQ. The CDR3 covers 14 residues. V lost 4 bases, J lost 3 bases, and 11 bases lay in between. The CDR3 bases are TGCGCCAGCAGCCAGGACCGAAACTACAATGAGCAGTTCTTC. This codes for CASSQDRNYNEQFF.

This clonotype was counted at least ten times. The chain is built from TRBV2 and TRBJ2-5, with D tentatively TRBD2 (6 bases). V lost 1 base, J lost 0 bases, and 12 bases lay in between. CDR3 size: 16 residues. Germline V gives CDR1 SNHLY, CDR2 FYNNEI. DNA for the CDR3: TGTGCCAGCAGTGAAGGGGCAGGAGGGTACCAAGAGACCCAGTACTTC. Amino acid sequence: CASSEGAGGYQETQYF.

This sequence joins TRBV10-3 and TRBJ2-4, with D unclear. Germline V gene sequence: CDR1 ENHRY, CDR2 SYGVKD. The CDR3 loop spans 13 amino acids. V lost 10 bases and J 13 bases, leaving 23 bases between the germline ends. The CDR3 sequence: CATRLGGYNEQYF. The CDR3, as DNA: TGTGCCACCCGGTTGGGCGGATACAATGAGCAGTACTTC.

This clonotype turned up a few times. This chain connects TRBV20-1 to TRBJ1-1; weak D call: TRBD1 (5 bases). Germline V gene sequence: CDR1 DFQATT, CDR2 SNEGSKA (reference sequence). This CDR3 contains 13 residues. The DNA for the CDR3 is TGCACCGTGGGGGGAATCCGGGCCACTGAAGCTTTCTTT. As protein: CTVGGIRATEAFF.

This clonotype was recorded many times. The CDR3 protein is CASREYNEQFF. The CDR3 DNA reads as TGTGCCAGCAGGGAATACAATGAGCAGTTCTTC. V is TRBV2 and J is TRBJ2-1; D remains unclear. Trimming stripped 6 bases from V and 4 bases from J, with 4 bases between. The CDR3 loop spans 11 amino acids. CDR1 and CDR2 (germline): SNHLY, FYNNEI.

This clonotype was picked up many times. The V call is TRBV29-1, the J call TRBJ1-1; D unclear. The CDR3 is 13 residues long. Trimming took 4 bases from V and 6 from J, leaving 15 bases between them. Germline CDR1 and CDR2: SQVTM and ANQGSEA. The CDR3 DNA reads TGCAGCGTTGTATCGGGGTTTAATGCTGAAGCTTTCTTT. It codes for CSVVSGFNAEAFF. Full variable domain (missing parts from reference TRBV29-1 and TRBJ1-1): SAVISQKPSRDICQRGTSLTIQCQVDSQVTMMFWYRQQPGQSLTLIATANQGSEATYESGFVIDKFPISRPNLTFSTLTVSNMSPEDSSIYLCSVVSGFNAEAFFGQGTRLTVV.

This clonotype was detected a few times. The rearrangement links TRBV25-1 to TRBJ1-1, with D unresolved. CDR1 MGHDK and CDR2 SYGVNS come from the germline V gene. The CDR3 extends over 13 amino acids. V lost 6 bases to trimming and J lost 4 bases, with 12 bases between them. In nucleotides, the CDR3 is TGTGCCAGCAGCACCTCCGGGAGCACTGAAGCTTTCTTT. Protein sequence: CASSTSGSTEAFF. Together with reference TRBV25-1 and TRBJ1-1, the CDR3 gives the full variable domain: EADIYQTPRYLVIGTGKKITLECSQTMGHDKMYWYQQDPGMELHLIHYSYGVNSTEKGDLSSESTVSRIRTEHFPLTLESARPSHTSQYLCASSTSGSTEAFFGQGTRLTVV.

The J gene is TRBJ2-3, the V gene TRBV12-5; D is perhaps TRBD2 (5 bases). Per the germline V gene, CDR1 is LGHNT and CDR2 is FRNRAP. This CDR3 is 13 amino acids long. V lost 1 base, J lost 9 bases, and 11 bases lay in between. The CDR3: CASGLEVGKTQYF. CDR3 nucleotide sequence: TGTGCTAGTGGTTTGGAAGTCGGGAAGACGCAGTATTTT.

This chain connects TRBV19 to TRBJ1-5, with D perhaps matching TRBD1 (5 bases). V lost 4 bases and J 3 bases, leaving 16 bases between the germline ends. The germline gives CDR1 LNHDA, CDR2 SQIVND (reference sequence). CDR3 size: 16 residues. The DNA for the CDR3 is TGTGCCAGTAGTAGCATTCTAGGGGCGCACAATCAGCCCCAGCATTTT. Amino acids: CASSSILGAHNQPQHF. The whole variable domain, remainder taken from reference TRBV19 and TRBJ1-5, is DGGITQSPKYLFRKEGQNVTLSCEQNLNHDAMYWYRQDPGQGLRLIYYSQIVNDFQKGDIAEGYSVSREKKESFPLTVTSAQKNPTAFYLCASSSILGAHNQPQHFGDGTRLSIL.

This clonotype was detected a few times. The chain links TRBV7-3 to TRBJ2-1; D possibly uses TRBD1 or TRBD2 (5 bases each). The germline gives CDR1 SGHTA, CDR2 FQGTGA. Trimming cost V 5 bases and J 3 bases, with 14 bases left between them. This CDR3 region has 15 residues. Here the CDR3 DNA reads TGTGCCAGCAGCCCAAGGCAGGGAGTCTACAATGAGCAGTTCTTC. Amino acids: CASSPRQGVYNEQFF.

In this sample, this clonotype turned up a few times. The CDR3 reads CASSFASDNEQFF. CDR3 sequence (DNA): TGTGCCAGCAGCTTTGCTAGCGACAATGAGCAGTTCTTC. The chain carries TRBV7-3 and TRBJ2-1; D may be TRBD2 (6 bases). This CDR3 has 13 amino acids. V lost 3 bases and J 5 bases, leaving 8 bases between the germline ends. Germline-derived CDR1 and CDR2 are SGHTA and FQGTGA.

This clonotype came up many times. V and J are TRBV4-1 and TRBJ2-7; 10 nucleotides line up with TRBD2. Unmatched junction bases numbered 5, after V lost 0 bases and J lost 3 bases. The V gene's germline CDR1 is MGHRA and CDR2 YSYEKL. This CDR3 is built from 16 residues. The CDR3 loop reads CASSQEGPSGSYEQYF. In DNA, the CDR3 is TGCGCCAGCAGCCAAGAGGGCCCTAGCGGGAGCTACGAGCAGTACTTC.

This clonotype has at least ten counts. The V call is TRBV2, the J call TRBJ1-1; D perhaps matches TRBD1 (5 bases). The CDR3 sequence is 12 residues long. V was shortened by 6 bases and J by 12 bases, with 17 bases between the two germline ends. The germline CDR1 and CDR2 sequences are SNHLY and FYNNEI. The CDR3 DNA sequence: TGTGCCAGCAGCGGCGCGAAGGGGCGATCTTTCTTT. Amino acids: CASSGAKGRSFF.

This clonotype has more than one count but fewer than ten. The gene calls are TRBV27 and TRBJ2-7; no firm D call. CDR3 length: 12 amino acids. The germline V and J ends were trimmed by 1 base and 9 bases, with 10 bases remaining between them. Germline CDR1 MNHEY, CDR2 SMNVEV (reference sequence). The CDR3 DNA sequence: TGTGCCAGCAGTTTATATGGTGATATGCAGTACTTC. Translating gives CASSLYGDMQYF.

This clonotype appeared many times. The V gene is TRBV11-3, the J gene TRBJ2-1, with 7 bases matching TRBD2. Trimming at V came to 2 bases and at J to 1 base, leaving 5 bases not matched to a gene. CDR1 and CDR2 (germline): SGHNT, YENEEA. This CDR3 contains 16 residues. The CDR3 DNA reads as TGTGCCAGCAGCTTACAAGGCGGGAGTTCCTACAATGAGCAGTTCTTC. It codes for CASSLQGGSSYNEQFF.

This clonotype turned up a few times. CDR3 bases: TGTGCCAGTAGTATGGGGACCGGGGAGCTGTTTTTT. It is translated as CASSMGTGELFF. The chain uses TRBV19 and TRBJ2-2; no reliable D call. V shed 3 bases and J shed 5 bases, with 4 bases lying between them. This CDR3 has 12 residues. Germline V lookup: CDR1 LNHDA, CDR2 SQIVND (reference sequence). Filled out from reference TRBV19 and TRBJ2-2, the complete variable domain reads DGGITQSPKYLFRKEGQNVTLSCEQNLNHDAMYWYRQDPGQGLRLIYYSQIVNDFQKGDIAEGYSVSREKKESFPLTVTSAQKNPTAFYLCASSMGTGELFFGEGSRLTVL.

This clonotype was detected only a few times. This CDR3 is CSARDDRGLSKAFF. The CDR3 nucleotides are TGCAGTGCTAGAGATGACAGGGGCTTATCAAAAGCTTTCTTT. The V call is TRBV20-1, the J call TRBJ1-1; 8 nucleotides agree with TRBD1. This CDR3 has 14 residues. Germline trimming cut 0 bases from V and 9 bases from J; bases unmatched to any gene: 9. CDR1 is DFQATT and CDR2 is SNEGSKA in the germline V gene (reference sequence).

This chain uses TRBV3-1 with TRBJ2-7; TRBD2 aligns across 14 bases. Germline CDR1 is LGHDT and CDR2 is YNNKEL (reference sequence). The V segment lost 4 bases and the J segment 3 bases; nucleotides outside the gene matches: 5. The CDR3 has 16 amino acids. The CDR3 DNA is TGTGCCAGCAGCCTGGGGACTAGCGGGAGATTCTACGAGCAGTACTTC. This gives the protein CASSLGTSGRFYEQYF.

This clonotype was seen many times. The CDR3 is CASSLRGRAMNTEAFF. CDR3 in DNA: TGTGCCAGCAGCTTAAGGGGGCGGGCAATGAACACTGAAGCTTTCTTT. The V call is TRBV11-2, the J call TRBJ1-1, with TRBD1 matching 7 bases. Germline V gene data show CDR1 as SGHAT and CDR2 as FQNNGV. This CDR3 is 16 amino acids long. J lost 0 bases, V lost 2 bases, and 6 bases had no gene match.

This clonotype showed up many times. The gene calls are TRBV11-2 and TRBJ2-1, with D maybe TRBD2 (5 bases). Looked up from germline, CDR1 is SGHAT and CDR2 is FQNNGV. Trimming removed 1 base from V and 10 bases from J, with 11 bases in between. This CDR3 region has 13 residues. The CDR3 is CASSLGSRLEQFF. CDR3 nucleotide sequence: TGTGCCAGCAGCTTAGGGTCGAGACTAGAGCAGTTCTTC.

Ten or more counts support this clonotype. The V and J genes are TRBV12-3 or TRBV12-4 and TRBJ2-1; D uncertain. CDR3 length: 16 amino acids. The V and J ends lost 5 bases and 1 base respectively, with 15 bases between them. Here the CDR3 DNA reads TGTGCCAGCAGTACACGCAAGGGCTTGTCCTACAATGAGCAGTTCTTC. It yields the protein CASSTRKGLSYNEQFF.

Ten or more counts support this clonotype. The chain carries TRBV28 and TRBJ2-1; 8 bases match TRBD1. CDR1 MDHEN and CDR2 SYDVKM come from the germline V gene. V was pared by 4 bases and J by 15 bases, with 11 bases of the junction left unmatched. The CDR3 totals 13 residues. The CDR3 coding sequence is TGTGCCAGCAGTTACCCTGGACAGGGAGGCATGTTCTTC. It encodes CASSYPGQGGMFF.

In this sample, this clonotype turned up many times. CDR3 residues: CSARVLGQGETQYF. The CDR3, as DNA: TGCAGTGCTAGAGTCTTAGGACAGGGAGAGACCCAGTACTTC. This sequence joins TRBV20-1 and TRBJ2-5; 8 bases align to TRBD1. CDR3 length: 14 residues. In germline, CDR1 is DFQATT, CDR2 SNEGSKA (reference sequence). V dropped 1 base and J dropped 4; count of bases not matched to a gene: 5.

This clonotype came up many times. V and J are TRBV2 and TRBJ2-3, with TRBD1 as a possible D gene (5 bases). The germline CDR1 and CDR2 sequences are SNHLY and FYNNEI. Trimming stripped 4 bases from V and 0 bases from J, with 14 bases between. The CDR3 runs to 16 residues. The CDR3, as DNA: TGTGCCAGCAGTGGAAATGGACAAATCAGCACAGATACGCAGTATTTT. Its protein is CASSGNGQISTDTQYF.

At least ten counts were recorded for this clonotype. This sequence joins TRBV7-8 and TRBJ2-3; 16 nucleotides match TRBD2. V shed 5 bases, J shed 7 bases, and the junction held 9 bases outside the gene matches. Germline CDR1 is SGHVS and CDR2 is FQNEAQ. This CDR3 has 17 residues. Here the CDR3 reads CASSGSGLAGGPHTQYF. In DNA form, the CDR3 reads TGTGCCAGCAGCGGATCGGGACTAGCGGGAGGGCCACATACGCAGTATTTT.

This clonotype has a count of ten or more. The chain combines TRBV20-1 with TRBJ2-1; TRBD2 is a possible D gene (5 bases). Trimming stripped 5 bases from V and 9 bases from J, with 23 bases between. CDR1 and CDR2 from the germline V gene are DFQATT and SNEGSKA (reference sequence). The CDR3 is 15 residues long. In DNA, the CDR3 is TGCAGTGCTGGACGAATAGCGCCCCGTTCGGGTGAGCAGTTCTTC. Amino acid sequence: CSAGRIAPRSGEQFF.

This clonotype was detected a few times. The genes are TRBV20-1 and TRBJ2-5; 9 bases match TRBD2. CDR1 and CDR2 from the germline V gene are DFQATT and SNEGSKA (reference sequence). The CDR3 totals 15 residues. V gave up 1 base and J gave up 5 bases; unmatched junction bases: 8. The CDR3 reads CSARAVAGARETQYF. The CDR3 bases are TGCAGTGCTAGAGCCGTAGCGGGAGCTCGCGAGACCCAGTACTTC.